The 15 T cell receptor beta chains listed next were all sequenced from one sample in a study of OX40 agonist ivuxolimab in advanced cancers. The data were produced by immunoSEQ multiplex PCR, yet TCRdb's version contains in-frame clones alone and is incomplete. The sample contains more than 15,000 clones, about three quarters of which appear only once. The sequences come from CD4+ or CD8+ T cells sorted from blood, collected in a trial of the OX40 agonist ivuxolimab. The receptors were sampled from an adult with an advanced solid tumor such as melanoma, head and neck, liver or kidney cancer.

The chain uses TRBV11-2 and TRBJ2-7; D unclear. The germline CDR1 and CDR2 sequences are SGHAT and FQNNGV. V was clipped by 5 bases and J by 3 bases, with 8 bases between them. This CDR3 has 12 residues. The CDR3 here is CASSHLHYEQYF. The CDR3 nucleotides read TGTGCCAGCAGCCACTTACACTACGAGCAGTACTTC.

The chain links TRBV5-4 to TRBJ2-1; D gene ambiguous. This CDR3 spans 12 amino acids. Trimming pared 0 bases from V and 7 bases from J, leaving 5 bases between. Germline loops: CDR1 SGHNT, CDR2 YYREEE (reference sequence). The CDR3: CASSLAGNEQFF. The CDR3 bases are TGTGCCAGCAGCTTGGCCGGGAATGAGCAGTTCTTC.

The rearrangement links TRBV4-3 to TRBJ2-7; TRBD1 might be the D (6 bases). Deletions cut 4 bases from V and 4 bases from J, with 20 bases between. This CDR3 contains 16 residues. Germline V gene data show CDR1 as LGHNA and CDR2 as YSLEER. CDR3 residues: CASSPSVAGAKYEQYF. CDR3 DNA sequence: TGCGCCAGCAGCCCAAGTGTCGCAGGGGCAAAATACGAGCAGTACTTC.

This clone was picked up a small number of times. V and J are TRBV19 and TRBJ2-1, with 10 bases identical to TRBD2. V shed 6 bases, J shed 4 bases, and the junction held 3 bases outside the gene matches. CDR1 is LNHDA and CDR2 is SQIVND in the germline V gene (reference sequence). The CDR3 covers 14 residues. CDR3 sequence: CASSERGGYNEQFF. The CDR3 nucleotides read TGTGCCAGTAGCGAGCGGGGGGGGTACAATGAGCAGTTCTTC.

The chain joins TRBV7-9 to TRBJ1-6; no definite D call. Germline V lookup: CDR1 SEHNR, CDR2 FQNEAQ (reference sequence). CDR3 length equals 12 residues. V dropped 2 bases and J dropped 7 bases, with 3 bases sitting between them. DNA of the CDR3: TGTGCCAGCAGCTTACCAAATTCACCCCTCCACTTT. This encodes CASSLPNSPLHF.

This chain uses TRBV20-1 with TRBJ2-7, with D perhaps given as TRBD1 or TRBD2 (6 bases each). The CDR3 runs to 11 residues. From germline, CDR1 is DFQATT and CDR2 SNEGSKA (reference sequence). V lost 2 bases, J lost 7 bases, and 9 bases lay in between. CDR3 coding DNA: TGCAGTGCTAGACAGGGGAGGGAGCAGTACTTC. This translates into CSARQGREQYF.

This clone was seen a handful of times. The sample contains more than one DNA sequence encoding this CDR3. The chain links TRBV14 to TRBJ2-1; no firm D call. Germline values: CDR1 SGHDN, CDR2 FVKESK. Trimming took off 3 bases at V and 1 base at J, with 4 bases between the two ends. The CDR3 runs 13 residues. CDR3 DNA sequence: TGTGCCAGCAGCCACGCATCCTACAATGAGCAGTTCTTC. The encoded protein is CASSHASYNEQFF.

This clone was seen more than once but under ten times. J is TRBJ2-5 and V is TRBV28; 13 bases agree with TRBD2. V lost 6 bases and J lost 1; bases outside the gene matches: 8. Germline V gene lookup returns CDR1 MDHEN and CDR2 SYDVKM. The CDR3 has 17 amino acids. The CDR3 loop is CASRPPGLAGIQETQYF. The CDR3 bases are TGTGCCAGCAGACCCCCGGGACTAGCGGGGATCCAAGAGACCCAGTACTTC.

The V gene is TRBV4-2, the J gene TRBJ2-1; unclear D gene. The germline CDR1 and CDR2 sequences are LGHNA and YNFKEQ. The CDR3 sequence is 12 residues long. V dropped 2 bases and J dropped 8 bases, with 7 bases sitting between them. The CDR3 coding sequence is TGTGCCAGCAGCCAATTAAGCGATGAGCAGTTCTTC. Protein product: CASSQLSDEQFF.

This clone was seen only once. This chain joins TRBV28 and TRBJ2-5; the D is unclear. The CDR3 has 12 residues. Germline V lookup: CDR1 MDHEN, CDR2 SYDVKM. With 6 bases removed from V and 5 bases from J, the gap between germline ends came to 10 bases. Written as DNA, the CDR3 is TGTGCCAGCAGCGGCCCCCCGGAGACCCAGTACTTC. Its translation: CASSGPPETQYF.

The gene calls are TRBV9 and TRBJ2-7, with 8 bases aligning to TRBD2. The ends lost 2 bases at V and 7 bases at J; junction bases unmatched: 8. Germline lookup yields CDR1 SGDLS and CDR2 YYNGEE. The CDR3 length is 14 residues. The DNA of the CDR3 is TGTGCCAGCAGCGTGAACGGGGGGGCAAGGGAGCAGTACTTC. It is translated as CASSVNGGAREQYF. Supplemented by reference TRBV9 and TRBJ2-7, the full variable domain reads DSGVTQTPKHLITATGQRVTLRCSPRSGDLSVYWYQQSLDQGLQFLIQYYNGEERAKGNILERFSAQQFPDLHSELNLSSLELGDSALYFCASSVNGGAREQYFGPGTRLTVT.

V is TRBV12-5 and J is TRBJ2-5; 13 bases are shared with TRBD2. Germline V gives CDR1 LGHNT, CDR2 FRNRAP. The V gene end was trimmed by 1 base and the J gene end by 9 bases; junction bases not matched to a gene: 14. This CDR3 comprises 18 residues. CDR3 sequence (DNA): TGTGCTAGTGGTTTGGGGACTAGCGGGAGTCAACGTTGCGAGGCCCAGTACTTC. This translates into CASGLGTSGSQRCEAQYF.

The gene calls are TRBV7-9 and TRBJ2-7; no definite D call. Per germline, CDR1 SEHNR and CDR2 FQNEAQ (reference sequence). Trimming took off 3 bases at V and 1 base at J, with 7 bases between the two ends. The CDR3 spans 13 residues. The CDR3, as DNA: TGTGCCAGCAGCTTCTGGGATTCCTACGAGCAGTACTTC. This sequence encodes CASSFWDSYEQYF.

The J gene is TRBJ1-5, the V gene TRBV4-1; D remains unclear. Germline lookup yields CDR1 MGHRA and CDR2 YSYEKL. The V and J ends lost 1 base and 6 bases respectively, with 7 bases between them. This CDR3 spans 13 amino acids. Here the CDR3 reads CASSQVVGQPQHF. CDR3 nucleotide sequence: TGCGCCAGCAGCCAAGTAGTGGGTCAGCCCCAGCATTTT.

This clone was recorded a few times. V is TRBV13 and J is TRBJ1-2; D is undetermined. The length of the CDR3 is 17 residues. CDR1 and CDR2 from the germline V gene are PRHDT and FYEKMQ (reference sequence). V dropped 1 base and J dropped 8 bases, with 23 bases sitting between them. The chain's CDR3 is CASSLVMTLGLGSGYTF. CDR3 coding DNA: TGTGCCAGCAGCTTAGTAATGACCCTAGGGTTGGGGAGCGGCTACACCTTC.